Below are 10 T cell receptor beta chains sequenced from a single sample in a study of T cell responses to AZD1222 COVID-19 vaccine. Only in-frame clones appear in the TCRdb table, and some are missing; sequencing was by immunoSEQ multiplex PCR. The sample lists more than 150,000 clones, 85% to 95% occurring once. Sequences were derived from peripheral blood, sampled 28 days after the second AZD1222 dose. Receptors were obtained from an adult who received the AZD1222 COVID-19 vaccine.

CDR3 protein: CASSPLGSLSGTGELFF. The CDR3 DNA is TGTGCCAGCTCACCACTCGGGAGCTTATCGGGCACCGGGGAGCTGTTTTTT. The J gene is TRBJ2-2, the V gene TRBV18, with a tentative D call TRBD2 (6 bases). CDR3 length: 17 amino acids. The germline V gene has CDR1 KGHSH and CDR2 LQKENI. V was trimmed by 1 base and J by 4 bases, leaving 16 bases between them.

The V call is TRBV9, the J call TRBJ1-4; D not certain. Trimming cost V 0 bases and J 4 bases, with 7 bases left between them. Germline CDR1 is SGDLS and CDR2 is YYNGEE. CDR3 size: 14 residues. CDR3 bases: TGTGCCAGCAGCGTAGGACAAAGTAATGAAAAACTGTTTTTT. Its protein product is CASSVGQSNEKLFF. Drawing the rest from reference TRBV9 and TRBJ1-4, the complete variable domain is DSGVTQTPKHLITATGQRVTLRCSPRSGDLSVYWYQQSLDQGLQFLIQYYNGEERAKGNILERFSAQQFPDLHSELNLSSLELGDSALYFCASSVGQSNEKLFFGSGTQLSVL.

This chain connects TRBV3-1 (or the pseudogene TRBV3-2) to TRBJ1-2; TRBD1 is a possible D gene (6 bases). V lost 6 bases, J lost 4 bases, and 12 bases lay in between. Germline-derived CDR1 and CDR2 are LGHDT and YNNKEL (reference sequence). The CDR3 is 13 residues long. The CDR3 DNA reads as TGTGCCAGCAGGGGGCAGGGGATCTATGGCTACACCTTC. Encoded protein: CASRGQGIYGYTF.

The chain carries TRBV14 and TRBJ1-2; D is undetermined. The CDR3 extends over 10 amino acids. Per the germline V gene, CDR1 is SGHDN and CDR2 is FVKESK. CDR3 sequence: CEGSNYGYTF. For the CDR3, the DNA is TGTGAGGGTAGTAACTATGGCTACACCTTC.

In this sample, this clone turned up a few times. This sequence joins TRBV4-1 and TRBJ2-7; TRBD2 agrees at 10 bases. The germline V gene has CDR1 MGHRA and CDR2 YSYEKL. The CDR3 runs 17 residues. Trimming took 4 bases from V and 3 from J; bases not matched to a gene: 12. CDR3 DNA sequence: TGCGCCAGCAGCCTGGGGATGAGTAGCGGGAGGAACTACGAGCAGTACTTC. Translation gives CASSLGMSSGRNYEQYF.

CDR3 region: CASSPYPGDTEAFF. In DNA, the CDR3 is TGTGCCAGCAGCCCGTACCCCGGGGACACTGAAGCTTTCTTT. The chain recombines TRBV6-4 with TRBJ1-1; D call uncertain. Germline V CDR1 and CDR2: MRHNA, SNTAGT. The germline V and J ends were trimmed by 6 bases and 3 bases, with 14 bases remaining between them. CDR3 length: 14 residues.

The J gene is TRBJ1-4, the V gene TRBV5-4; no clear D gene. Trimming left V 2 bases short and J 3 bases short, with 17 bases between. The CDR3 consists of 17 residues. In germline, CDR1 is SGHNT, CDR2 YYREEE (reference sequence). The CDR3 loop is CASSFLEQSRANEKLFF. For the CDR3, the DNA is TGTGCCAGCAGCTTTCTCGAACAATCACGGGCTAATGAAAAACTGTTTTTT.

CDR3 sequence: CASNKAGRISGANVLTF. The CDR3 region has the DNA TGTGCCAGCAATAAGGCAGGTCGAATTTCTGGGGCCAACGTCCTGACTTTC. V usage is TRBV2 and J usage is TRBJ2-6; unclear D gene. CDR1 is SNHLY and CDR2 is FYNNEI in the germline V gene. Trimming shortened V by 7 bases and J by 1 base, and 17 bases separated the two germline ends. The CDR3 sequence is 17 residues long.

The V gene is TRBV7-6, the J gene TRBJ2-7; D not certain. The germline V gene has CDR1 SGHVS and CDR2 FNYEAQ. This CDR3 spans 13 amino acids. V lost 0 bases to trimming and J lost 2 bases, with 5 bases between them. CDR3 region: CASSLAATYEQYF. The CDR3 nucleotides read TGTGCCAGCAGCTTAGCGGCTACCTACGAGCAGTACTTC.

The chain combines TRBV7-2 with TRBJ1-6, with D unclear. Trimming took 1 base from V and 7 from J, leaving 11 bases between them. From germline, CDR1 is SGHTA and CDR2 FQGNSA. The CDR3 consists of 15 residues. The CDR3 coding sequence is TGTGCCAGCAGCTTAGTTAAGGGAGCCAATTCACCCCTCCACTTT. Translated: CASSLVKGANSPLHF. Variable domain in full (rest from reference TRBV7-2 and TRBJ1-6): GAGVSQSPSNKVTEKGKDVELRCDPISGHTALYWYRQSLGQGLEFLIYFQGNSAPDKSGLPSDRFSAERTGGSVSTLTIQRTQQEDSAVYLCASSLVKGANSPLHFGNGTRLTVT.